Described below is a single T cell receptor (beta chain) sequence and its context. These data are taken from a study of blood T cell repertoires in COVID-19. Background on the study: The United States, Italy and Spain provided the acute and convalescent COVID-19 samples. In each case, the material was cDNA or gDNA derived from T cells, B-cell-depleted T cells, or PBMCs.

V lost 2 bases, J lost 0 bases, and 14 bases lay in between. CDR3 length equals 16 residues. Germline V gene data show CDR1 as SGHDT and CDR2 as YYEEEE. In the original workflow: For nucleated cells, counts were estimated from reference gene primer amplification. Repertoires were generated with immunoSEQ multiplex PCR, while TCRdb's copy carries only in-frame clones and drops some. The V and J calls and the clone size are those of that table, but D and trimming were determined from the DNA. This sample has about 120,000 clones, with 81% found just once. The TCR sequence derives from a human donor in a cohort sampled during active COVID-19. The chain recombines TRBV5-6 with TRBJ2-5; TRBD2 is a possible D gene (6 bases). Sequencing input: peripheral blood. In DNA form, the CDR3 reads TGTGCCAGCAGCTTTCTTGGGGGGTCGAACCAAGAGACCCAGTACTTC. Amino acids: CASSFLGGSNQETQYF. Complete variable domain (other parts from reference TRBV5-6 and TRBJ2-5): DAGVTQSPTHLIKTRGQQVTLRCSPKSGHDTVSWYQQALGQGPQFIFQYYEEEERQRGNFPDRFSGHQFPNYSSELNVNALLLGDSALYLCASSFLGGSNQETQYFGPGTRLLVL.